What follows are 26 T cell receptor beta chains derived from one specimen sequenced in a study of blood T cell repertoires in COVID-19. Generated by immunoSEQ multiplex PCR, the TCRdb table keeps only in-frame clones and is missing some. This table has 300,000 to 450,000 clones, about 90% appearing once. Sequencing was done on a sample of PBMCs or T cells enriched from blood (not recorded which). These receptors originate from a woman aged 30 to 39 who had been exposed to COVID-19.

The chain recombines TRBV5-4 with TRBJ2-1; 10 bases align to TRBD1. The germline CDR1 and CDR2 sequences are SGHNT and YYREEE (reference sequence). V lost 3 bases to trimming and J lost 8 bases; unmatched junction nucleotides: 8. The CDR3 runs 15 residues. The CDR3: CASSSRDRGGDEQFF. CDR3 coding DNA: TGTGCCAGCAGCTCGCGGGACAGGGGTGGGGATGAGCAGTTCTTC.

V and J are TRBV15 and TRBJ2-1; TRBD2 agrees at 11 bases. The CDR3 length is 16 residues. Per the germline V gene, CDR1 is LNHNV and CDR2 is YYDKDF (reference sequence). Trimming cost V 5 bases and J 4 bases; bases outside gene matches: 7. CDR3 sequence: CATSQGLAGVYNEQFF. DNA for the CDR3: TGTGCCACCAGCCAAGGACTAGCGGGTGTTTACAATGAGCAGTTCTTC.

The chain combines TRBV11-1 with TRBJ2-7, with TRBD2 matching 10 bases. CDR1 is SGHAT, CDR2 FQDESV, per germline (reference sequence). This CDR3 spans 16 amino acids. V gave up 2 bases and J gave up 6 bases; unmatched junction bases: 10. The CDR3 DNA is TGTGCCAGCAGCTTATACGGGAGGACTAGCGGCGGCGAGCAGTACTTC. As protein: CASSLYGRTSGGEQYF. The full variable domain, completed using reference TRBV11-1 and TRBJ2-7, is EAEVAQSPRYKITEKSQAVAFWCDPISGHATLYWYRQILGQGPELLVQFQDESVVDDSQLPKDRFSAERLKGVDSTLKIQPAELGDSAMYLCASSLYGRTSGGEQYFGPGTRLTVT.

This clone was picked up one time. CDR3 sequence: CASNYRGLGNNEQFF. CDR3 bases: TGTGCCAGCAATTACAGGGGGCTGGGGAACAATGAGCAGTTCTTC. The chain links TRBV5-5 to TRBJ2-1, with 9 bases identical to TRBD1. This CDR3 is 15 amino acids long. V was pared by 6 bases and J by 5 bases, with 9 bases of the junction left unmatched. The germline gives CDR1 SGHKS, CDR2 YYEKEE (reference sequence).

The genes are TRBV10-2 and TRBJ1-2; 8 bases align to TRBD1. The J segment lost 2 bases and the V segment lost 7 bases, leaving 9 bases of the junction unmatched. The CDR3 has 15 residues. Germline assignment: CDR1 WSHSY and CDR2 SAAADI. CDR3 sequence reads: CASTREDRENYGYTF. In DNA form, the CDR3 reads TGCGCCAGCACCAGAGAGGACAGGGAGAACTATGGCTACACCTTC.

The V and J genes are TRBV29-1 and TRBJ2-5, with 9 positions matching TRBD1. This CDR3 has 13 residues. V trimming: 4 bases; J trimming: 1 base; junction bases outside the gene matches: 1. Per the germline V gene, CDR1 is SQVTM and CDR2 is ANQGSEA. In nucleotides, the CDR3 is TGCAGCGTTGCGGGACAGGGCCAAGAGACCCAGTACTTC. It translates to CSVAGQGQETQYF.

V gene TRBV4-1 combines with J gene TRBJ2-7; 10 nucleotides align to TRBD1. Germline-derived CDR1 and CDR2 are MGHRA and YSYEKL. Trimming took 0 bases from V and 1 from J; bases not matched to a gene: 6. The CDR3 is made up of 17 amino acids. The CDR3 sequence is CASSQEVPGQGSYEQYF. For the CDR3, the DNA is TGCGCCAGCAGCCAAGAGGTTCCGGGACAGGGGTCCTACGAGCAGTACTTC.

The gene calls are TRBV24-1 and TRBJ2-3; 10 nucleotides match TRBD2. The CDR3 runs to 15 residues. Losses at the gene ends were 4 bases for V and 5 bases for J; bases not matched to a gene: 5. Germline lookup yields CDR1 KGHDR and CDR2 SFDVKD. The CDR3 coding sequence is TGTGCCACCAGTGAAAGCGGGAGGGCCAAAGATACGCAGTATTTT. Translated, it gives CATSESGRAKDTQYF.

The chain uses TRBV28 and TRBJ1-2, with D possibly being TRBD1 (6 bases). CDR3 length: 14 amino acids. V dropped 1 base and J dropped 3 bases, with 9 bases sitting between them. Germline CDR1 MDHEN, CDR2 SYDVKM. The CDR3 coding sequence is TGTGCCAGCAGTTTATCCCGGACAGACTATGGCTACACCTTC. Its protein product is CASSLSRTDYGYTF.

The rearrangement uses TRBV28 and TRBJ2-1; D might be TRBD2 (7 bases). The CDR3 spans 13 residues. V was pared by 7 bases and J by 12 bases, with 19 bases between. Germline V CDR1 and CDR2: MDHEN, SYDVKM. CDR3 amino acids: CASTLGAGAGQFF. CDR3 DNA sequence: TGTGCCAGCACCCTCGGGGCGGGGGCCGGGCAGTTCTTC.

This CDR3 reads CASSQRTSGIDEQYF. CDR3 nucleotide sequence: TGTGCCAGCAGCCAAAGGACTAGCGGGATCGACGAGCAGTACTTC. The chain is built from TRBV4-2 and TRBJ2-7; 12 bases fit TRBD2. The CDR3 is 15 residues long. The V and J ends lost 2 bases and 5 bases, in that order; junction bases with no gene match: 4. Germline CDR1 is LGHNA and CDR2 is YNFKEQ.

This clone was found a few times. The CDR3, as DNA: TGTGCCAGCAGCCAAACTAGCGGGAACCCGACCCAGTACTTC. Residues: CASSQTSGNPTQYF. V is TRBV3-1 (or the pseudogene TRBV3-2) and J is TRBJ2-5; 10 bases match TRBD2. CDR1 and CDR2 (germline): LGHDT, YNNKEL (reference sequence). V shed 2 bases and J 7 bases; nucleotides not matched to a gene: 4. CDR3 size: 14 residues.

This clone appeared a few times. The CDR3 coding sequence is TGTGCCAGTATTCCCGGGACAGGAGGTCAGCCCCAGCATTTT. Translating gives CASIPGTGGQPQHF. The V gene is TRBV19, the J gene TRBJ1-5, with 8 bases aligning to TRBD1. The CDR3 contains 14 residues. Trimming took 7 bases from V and 6 from J; bases not matched to a gene: 8. Germline V gives CDR1 LNHDA, CDR2 SQIVND (reference sequence).

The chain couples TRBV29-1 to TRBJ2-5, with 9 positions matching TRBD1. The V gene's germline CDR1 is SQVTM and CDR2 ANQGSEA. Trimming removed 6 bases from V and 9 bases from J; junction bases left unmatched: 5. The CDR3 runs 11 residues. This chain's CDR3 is CSVGDRAPQYF. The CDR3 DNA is TGCAGCGTAGGGGACAGGGCGCCCCAGTACTTC.

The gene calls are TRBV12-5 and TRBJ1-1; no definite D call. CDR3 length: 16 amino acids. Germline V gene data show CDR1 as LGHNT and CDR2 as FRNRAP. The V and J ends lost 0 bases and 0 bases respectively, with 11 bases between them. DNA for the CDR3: TGTGCTAGTGGTTTGGTACTCGCATATATGAACACTGAAGCTTTCTTT. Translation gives CASGLVLAYMNTEAFF.

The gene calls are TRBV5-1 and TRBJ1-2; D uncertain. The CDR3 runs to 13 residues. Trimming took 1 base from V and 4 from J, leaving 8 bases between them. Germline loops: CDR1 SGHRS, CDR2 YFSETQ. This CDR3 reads CASSLQSGYGYTF. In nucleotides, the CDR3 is TGCGCCAGCAGCTTGCAGTCAGGCTATGGCTACACCTTC. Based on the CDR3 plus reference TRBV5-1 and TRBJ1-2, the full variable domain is KAGVTQTPRYLIKTRGQQVTLSCSPISGHRSVSWYQQTPGQGLQFLFEYFSETQRNKGNFPGRFSGRQFSNSRSEMNVSTLELGDSALYLCASSLQSGYGYTFGSGTRLTVV.

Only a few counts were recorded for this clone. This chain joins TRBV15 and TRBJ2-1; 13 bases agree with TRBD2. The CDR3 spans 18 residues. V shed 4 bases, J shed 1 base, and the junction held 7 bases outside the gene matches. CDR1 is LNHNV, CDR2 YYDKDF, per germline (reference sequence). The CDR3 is CATSTGLAGVWSYNEQFF. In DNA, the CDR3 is TGTGCCACCAGCACCGGACTAGCGGGAGTGTGGTCCTACAATGAGCAGTTCTTC.

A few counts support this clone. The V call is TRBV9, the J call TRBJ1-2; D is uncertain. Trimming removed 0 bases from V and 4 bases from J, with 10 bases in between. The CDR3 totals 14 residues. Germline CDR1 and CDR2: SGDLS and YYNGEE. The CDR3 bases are TGTGCCAGCAGCGTAGAACCGTCGGGCTATGGCTACACCTTC. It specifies CASSVEPSGYGYTF. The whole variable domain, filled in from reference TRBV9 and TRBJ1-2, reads DSGVTQTPKHLITATGQRVTLRCSPRSGDLSVYWYQQSLDQGLQFLIQYYNGEERAKGNILERFSAQQFPDLHSELNLSSLELGDSALYFCASSVEPSGYGYTFGSGTRLTVV.

CDR3 sequence reads: CASSFAGGLGDTQYF. In DNA, the CDR3 is TGTGCCAGCAGTTTCGCGGGAGGGCTAGGAGATACGCAGTATTTT. The chain combines TRBV27 with TRBJ2-3; 9 bases fit TRBD2. Losses at the gene ends were 3 bases for V and 5 bases for J; bases not matched to a gene: 6. The CDR3 covers 15 residues. Germline V lookup: CDR1 MNHEY, CDR2 SMNVEV (reference sequence).

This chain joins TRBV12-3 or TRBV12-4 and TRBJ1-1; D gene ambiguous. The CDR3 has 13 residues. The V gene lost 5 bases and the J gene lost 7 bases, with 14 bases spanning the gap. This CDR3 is CASSPNTALEAFF. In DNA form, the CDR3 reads TGTGCCAGCAGTCCAAATACAGCCCTTGAAGCTTTCTTT.

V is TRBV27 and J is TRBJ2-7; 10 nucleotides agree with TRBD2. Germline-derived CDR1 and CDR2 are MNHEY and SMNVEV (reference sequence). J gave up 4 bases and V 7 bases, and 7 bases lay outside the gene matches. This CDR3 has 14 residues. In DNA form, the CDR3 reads TGTGCCAGCACAGTAGCGGGAGGCTGGTACGAGCAGTACTTC. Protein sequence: CASTVAGGWYEQYF.

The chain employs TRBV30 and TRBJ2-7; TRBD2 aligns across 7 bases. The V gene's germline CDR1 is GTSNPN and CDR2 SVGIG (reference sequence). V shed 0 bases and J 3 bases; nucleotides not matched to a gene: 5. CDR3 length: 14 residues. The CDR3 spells CAWSVGRERYEQYF. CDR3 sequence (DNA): TGTGCCTGGAGTGTAGGGCGGGAGCGCTACGAGCAGTACTTC.

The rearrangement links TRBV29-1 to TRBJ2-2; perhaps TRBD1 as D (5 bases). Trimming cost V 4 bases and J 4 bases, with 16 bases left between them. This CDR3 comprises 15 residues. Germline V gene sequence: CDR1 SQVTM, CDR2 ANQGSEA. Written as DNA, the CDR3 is TGCAGCGTTGTAGGGGCAGGCCCCTCCACCGGGGAGCTGTTTTTT. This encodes CSVVGAGPSTGELFF.

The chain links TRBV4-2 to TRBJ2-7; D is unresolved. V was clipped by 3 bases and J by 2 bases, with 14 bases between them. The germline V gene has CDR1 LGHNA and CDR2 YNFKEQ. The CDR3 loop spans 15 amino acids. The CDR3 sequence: CASSHLGQDTYEQYF. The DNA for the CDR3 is TGTGCCAGCAGCCATCTTGGGCAGGATACCTACGAGCAGTACTTC.

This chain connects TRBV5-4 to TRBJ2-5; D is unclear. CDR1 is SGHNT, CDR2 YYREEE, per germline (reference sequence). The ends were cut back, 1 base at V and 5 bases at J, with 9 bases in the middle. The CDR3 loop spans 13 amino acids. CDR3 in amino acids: CASSLLPRETQYF. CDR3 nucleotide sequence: TGTGCCAGCAGCTTGCTCCCCCGGGAGACCCAGTACTTC.

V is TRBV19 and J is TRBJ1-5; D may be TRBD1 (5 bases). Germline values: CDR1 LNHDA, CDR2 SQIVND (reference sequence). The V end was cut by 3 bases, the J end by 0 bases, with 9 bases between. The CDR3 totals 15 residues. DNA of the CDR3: TGTGCCAGTAGTATGGGGGGAGATAGCAATCAGCCCCAGCATTTT. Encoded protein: CASSMGGDSNQPQHF. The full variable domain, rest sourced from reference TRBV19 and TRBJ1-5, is DGGITQSPKYLFRKEGQNVTLSCEQNLNHDAMYWYRQDPGQGLRLIYYSQIVNDFQKGDIAEGYSVSREKKESFPLTVTSAQKNPTAFYLCASSMGGDSNQPQHFGDGTRLSIL.